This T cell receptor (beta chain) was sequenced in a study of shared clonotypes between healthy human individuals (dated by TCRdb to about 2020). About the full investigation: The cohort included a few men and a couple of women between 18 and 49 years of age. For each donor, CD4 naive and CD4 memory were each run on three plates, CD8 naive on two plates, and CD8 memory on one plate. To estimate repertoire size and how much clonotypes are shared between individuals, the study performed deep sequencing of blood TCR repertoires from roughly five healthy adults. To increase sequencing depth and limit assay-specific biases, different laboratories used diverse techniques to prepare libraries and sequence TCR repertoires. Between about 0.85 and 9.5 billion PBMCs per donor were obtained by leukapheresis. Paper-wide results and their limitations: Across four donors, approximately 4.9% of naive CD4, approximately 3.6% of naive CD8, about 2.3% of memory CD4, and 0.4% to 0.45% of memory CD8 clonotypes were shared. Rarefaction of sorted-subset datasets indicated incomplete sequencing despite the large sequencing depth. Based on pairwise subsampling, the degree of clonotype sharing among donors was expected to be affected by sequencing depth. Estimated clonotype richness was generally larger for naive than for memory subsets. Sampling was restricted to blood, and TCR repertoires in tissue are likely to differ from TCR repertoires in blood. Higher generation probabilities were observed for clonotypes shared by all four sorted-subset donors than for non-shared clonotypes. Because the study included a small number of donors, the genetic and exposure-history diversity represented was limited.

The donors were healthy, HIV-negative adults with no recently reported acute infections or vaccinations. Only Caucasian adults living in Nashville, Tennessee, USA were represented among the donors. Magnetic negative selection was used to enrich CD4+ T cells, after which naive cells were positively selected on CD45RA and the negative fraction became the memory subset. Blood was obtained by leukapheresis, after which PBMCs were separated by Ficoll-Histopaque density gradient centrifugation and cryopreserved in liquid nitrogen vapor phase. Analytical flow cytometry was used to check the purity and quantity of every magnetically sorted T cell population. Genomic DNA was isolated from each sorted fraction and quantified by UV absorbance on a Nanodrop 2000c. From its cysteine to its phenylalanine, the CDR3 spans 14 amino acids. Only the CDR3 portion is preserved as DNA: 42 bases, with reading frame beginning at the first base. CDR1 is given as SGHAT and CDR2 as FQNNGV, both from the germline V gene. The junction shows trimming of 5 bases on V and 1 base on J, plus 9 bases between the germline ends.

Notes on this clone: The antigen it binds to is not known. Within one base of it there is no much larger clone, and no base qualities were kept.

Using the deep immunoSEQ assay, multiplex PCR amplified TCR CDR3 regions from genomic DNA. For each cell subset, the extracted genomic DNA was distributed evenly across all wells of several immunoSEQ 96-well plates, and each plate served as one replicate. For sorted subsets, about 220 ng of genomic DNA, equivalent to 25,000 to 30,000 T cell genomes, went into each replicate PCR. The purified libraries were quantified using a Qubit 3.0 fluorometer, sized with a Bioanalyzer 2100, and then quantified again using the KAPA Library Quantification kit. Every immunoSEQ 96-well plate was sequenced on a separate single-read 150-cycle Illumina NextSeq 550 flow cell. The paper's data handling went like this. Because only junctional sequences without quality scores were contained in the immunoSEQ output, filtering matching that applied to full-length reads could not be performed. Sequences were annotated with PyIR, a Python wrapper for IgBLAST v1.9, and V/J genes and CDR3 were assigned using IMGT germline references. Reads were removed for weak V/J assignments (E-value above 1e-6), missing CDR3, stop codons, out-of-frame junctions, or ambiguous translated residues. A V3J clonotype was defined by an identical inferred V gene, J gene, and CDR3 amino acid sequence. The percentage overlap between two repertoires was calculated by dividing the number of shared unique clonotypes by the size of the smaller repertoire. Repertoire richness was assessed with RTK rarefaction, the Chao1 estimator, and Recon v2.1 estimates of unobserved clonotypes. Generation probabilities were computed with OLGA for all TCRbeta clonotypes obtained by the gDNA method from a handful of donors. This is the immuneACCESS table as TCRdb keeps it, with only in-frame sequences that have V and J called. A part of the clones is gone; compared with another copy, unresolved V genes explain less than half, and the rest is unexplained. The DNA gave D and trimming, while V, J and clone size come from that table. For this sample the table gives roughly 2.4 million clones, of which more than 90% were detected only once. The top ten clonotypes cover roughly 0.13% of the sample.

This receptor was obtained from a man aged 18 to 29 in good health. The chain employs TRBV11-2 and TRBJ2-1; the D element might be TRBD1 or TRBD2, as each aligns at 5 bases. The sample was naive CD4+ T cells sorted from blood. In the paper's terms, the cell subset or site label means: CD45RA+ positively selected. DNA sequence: TGTGCCAGCAGCGAGGGGCAATCCTACAATGAGCAGTTCTTC. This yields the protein CASSEGQSYNEQFF.